This T cell receptor (beta chain) was captured in a study of cytomegalovirus exposure and HLA in healthy donors. Overall study results and limits: TCR beta chain V- and J-gene trimming was linked, in a later analysis, to a missense variant in DCLRE1C.

A note on this clone: Its antigen is currently unknown.

Primers for the PCR totalled 60 Vbeta and 13 Jbeta. Profiled with immunoSEQ multiplex PCR; TCRdb holds only in-frame clones, not every one. The sample has more than 100,000 clones; about four fifths are singletons. V lost 8 bases and J 1 base, leaving 8 bases between the germline ends. Germline loops: CDR1 MNHNY, CDR2 SVGAGI (reference sequence). This CDR3 comprises 12 residues. The chain is built from TRBV6-6 and TRBJ1-1; D perhaps matches TRBD1 (6 bases). This receptor was identified in a female donor in good health and CMV-seropositive. Sequencing was carried out using PBMCs. CDR3 loop: CASGRGNTEAFF. CDR3 nucleotide sequence: TGTGCCAGCGGCAGGGGGAACACTGAAGCTTTCTTT.